The 18 T cell receptor beta chains listed next were all sequenced from one sample in a study of cytomegalovirus exposure and HLA in healthy donors. Researchers ran the PCR with 60 Vbeta and 13 Jbeta primers. Assay used: immunoSEQ multiplex PCR; TCRdb lists only in-frame clones, some missing. Counted here are fewer than 200,000 clones, approximately 62% occurring once; the ten biggest clones make up 1.3% to 1.5%. The source material was PBMCs. The receptors here all came from a man in his fifties in good health and CMV-seronegative.

This clone was seen once. The V call is TRBV21-1, the J call TRBJ1-4; TRBD1, the table's D call, was not compared with the DNA. TRBV21-1 is noted as a pseudogene. The CDR3 contains 15 residues. CDR3 protein: CASSKIWTPNEKLFF. DNA of the CDR3: TGTGCCAGCAGCAAAATATGGACACCGAATGAAAAACTGTTTTTT.

This clone was counted only a few times. This CDR3 reads CASSPFGGTEAFF. The CDR3 bases are TGTGCCAGCAGCCCATTCGGGGGCACTGAAGCTTTCTTT. This chain links TRBV14 with TRBJ1-1; possible D gene TRBD1, 5 bases. V was trimmed by 4 bases and J by 4 bases, leaving 10 bases between them. The CDR3 spans 13 residues. Germline assignment: CDR1 SGHDN and CDR2 FVKESK.

The chain employs TRBV10-1 and TRBJ2-2, with D maybe TRBD1 (6 bases). Trimming stripped 4 bases from V and 4 bases from J, with 16 bases between. Germline V gene lookup returns CDR1 WNHNN and CDR2 SYGVQD (reference sequence). The CDR3 is 16 residues long. The CDR3 DNA is TGCGCCAGCAGTGGGGGGCGACTCGCGGGCACCGGGGAGCTGTTTTTT. It codes for CASSGGRLAGTGELFF.

The chain carries TRBV6-5 and TRBJ1-6, with D unclear. The CDR3 length is 16 residues. V lost 0 bases and J lost 3, with 9 bases in between. Looked up from germline, CDR1 is MNHEY and CDR2 is SVGAGI. The CDR3 sequence is CASSYSEGYYNSPLHF. As DNA, the CDR3 is TGTGCCAGCAGTTACTCGGAGGGTTACTATAATTCACCCCTCCACTTT.

The genes are TRBV29-1 and TRBJ2-1, with D possibly being TRBD1 (8 bases). The germline V gene encodes CDR1 SQVTM and CDR2 ANQGSEA. The CDR3 consists of 14 residues. Trimming shortened V by 7 bases and J by 4 bases, and 17 bases separated the two germline ends. CDR3 residues: CSGVQGGVYNEQFF. The CDR3 nucleotides read TGCAGCGGCGTACAGGGGGGGGTTTACAATGAGCAGTTCTTC.

The CDR3 loop is CASKRGVFNNSPLHF. The CDR3 DNA reads TGTGCCAGCAAGCGGGGAGTTTTTAATAATTCACCCCTCCACTTT. The chain combines TRBV6-5 with TRBJ1-6; the D is unclear. The CDR3 is 15 residues long. V lost 7 bases, J lost 5 bases, and 15 bases lay in between. In germline, CDR1 is MNHEY, CDR2 SVGAGI.

The chain combines TRBV18 with TRBJ1-6; 8 bases are a match to TRBD1. The germline CDR1 and CDR2 sequences are KGHSH and LQKENI. CDR3 length equals 17 residues. Unmatched junction bases numbered 5, after V lost 4 bases and J lost 0 bases. The CDR3 nucleotides are TGTGCCAGCTCACTAGGACAGGGAAGCTCCTATAATTCACCCCTCCACTTT. Its translation: CASSLGQGSSYNSPLHF.

The rearrangement uses TRBV5-1 and TRBJ2-7, with D possibly being TRBD1 (6 bases). Germline lookup yields CDR1 SGHRS and CDR2 YFSETQ. The CDR3 totals 16 residues. Trimming took off 4 bases at V and 0 bases at J, with 17 bases between the two ends. CDR3 residues: CASSPRGIASSYEQYF. In nucleotides, the CDR3 is TGCGCCAGCAGCCCGAGGGGGATTGCGAGCTCCTACGAGCAGTACTTC. The full variable domain, with the rest looked up from reference TRBV5-1 and TRBJ2-7, is KAGVTQTPRYLIKTRGQQVTLSCSPISGHRSVSWYQQTPGQGLQFLFEYFSETQRNKGNFPGRFSGRQFSNSRSEMNVSTLELGDSALYLCASSPRGIASSYEQYFGPGTRLTVT.

J is TRBJ1-1 and V is TRBV27; D is unclear. The CDR3 has 14 amino acids. CDR1 and CDR2 from the germline V gene are MNHEY and SMNVEV (reference sequence). V was pared by 5 bases and J by 5 bases, with 15 bases between. CDR3 region: CASSPLTGGTEAFF. Here the CDR3 DNA reads TGTGCCAGCAGTCCACTCACCGGAGGGACTGAAGCTTTCTTT.

This clone was observed a few times. The V and J genes are TRBV5-1 and TRBJ2-6; TRBD2 might be the D (6 bases). Germline lookup yields CDR1 SGHRS and CDR2 YFSETQ. This CDR3 contains 16 residues. Trimming stripped 3 bases from V and 0 bases from J, with 10 bases between. The CDR3 protein is CASSSGLISGANVLTF. The DNA for the CDR3 is TGCGCCAGCAGCTCGGGACTTATCTCTGGGGCCAACGTCCTGACTTTC. Variable domain in full (rest from reference TRBV5-1 and TRBJ2-6): KAGVTQTPRYLIKTRGQQVTLSCSPISGHRSVSWYQQTPGQGLQFLFEYFSETQRNKGNFPGRFSGRQFSNSRSEMNVSTLELGDSALYLCASSSGLISGANVLTFGAGSRLTVL.

The rearrangement uses TRBV5-1 and TRBJ2-7; 9 positions agree with TRBD1. CDR3 length: 16 amino acids. Trimming removed 0 bases from V and 6 bases from J; junction bases left unmatched: 10. Germline V gene lookup returns CDR1 SGHRS and CDR2 YFSETQ. CDR3 loop: CASSLVGTGTASEQYF. Here the CDR3 DNA reads TGCGCCAGCAGCTTGGTTGGGACAGGGACCGCCAGCGAGCAGTACTTC.

The V and J genes are TRBV6-5 and TRBJ1-1; TRBD1 is a possible D gene (5 bases). Per the germline V gene, CDR1 is MNHEY and CDR2 is SVGAGI. The CDR3 is made up of 15 amino acids. CDR3 residues: CVSLPPGRRNTEAFF. The DNA of the CDR3 is TGTGTATCACTCCCACCAGGGCGGAGGAACACTGAAGCTTTCTTT.

This chain joins TRBV6-5 and TRBJ1-1, with D perhaps matching TRBD1 (6 bases). V was shortened by 9 bases and J by 0 bases, with 11 bases between the two germline ends. CDR1 is MNHEY and CDR2 is SVGAGI in the germline V gene. This CDR3 contains 13 residues. The CDR3 is CASLGGLNTEAFF. The CDR3, as DNA: TGTGCCAGTTTGGGGGGGCTGAACACTGAAGCTTTCTTT.

The chain is built from TRBV7-2 and TRBJ1-1, with TRBD1 identical over 7 bases. The germline CDR1 and CDR2 sequences are SGHTA and FQGNSA. The J segment lost 3 bases and the V segment lost 5 bases, leaving 3 bases of the junction unmatched. The CDR3 is made up of 13 amino acids. In DNA form, the CDR3 reads TGTGCCAGCAGCATAGACAGGGACACTGAAGCTTTCTTT. Amino acid sequence: CASSIDRDTEAFF. Using reference TRBV7-2 and TRBJ1-1 for the parts outside the CDR3, the full variable domain is GAGVSQSPSNKVTEKGKDVELRCDPISGHTALYWYRQSLGQGLEFLIYFQGNSAPDKSGLPSDRFSAERTGGSVSTLTIQRTQQEDSAVYLCASSIDRDTEAFFGQGTRLTVV.

CDR3 DNA sequence: TGTGCCAGCACCCCGGACAGAGCACACTACGAGCAGTACTTC. Its protein is CASTPDRAHYEQYF. V gene TRBV7-8 combines with J gene TRBJ2-7; a possible D gene is TRBD1 (6 bases). The CDR3 has 14 amino acids. V was cut by 7 bases and J by 3 bases, with 16 bases left in between. Germline values: CDR1 SGHVS, CDR2 FQNEAQ.

V usage is TRBV7-2 and J usage is TRBJ1-1; 8 positions match TRBD1. Germline values: CDR1 SGHTA, CDR2 FQGNSA. Trimming removed 6 bases from V and 3 bases from J; junction bases left unmatched: 3. This CDR3 has 13 residues. The CDR3 loop is CASRGQAHTEAFF. As DNA, the CDR3 is TGTGCCAGCAGGGGACAGGCGCACACTGAAGCTTTCTTT. The complete variable domain, with remaining parts taken from reference TRBV7-2 and TRBJ1-1, reads GAGVSQSPSNKVTEKGKDVELRCDPISGHTALYWYRQSLGQGLEFLIYFQGNSAPDKSGLPSDRFSAERTGGSVSTLTIQRTQQEDSAVYLCASRGQAHTEAFFGQGTRLTVV.

The V call is TRBV27, the J call TRBJ1-1, with D unclear. V shed 4 bases and J shed 3 bases, with 9 bases lying between them. CDR3 length: 13 amino acids. Germline V gene sequence: CDR1 MNHEY, CDR2 SMNVEV (reference sequence). This CDR3 is CASSYSLYTEAFF. CDR3 in DNA: TGTGCCAGCAGTTATTCTCTCTACACTGAAGCTTTCTTT.

The rearrangement joins TRBV9 to TRBJ2-3; D gene uncertain. V dropped 3 bases and J dropped 1 base, with 9 bases sitting between them. CDR1 is SGDLS, CDR2 YYNGEE, per germline. There are 14 residues in the CDR3. CDR3 sequence reads: CASSEQVRTDTQYF. The CDR3 nucleotides are TGTGCCAGCAGCGAGCAAGTACGCACAGATACGCAGTATTTT.